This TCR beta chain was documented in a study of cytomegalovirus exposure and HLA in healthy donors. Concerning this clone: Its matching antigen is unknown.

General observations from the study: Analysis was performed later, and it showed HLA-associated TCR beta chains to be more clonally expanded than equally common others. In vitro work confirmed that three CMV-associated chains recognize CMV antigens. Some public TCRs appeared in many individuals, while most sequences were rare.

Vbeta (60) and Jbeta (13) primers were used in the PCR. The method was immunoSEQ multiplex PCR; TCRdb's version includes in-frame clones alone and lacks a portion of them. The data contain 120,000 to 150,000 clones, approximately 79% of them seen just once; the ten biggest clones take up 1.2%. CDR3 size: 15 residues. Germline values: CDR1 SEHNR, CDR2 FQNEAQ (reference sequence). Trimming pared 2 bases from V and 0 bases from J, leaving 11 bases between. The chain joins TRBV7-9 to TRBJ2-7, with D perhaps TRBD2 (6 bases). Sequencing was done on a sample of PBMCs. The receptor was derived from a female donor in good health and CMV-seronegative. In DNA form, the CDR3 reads TGTGCCAGCAGCTTATCACCTAGCGCCTCCTACGAGCAGTACTTC. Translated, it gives CASSLSPSASYEQYF.